The T cell receptor (beta chain) under discussion was sequenced for a study of blood T cell repertoires in COVID-19. Study as a whole: There were acute and convalescent COVID-19 samples, and they came from the United States, Italy and Spain.

Individuals aged roughly 18 to 95 years were recruited from 24 US areas. Libraries were prepared by immunoSEQ multiplex PCR; TCRdb keeps only in-frame clonotypes and omits some of them. This sample has more than 300,000 clones; roughly nine tenths occur once, and the top ten carry roughly 0.9%. V gave up 6 bases and J gave up 7 bases; unmatched junction bases: 5. The CDR3 covers 15 residues. The germline gives CDR1 MNHEY, CDR2 SMNVEV (reference sequence). The sample consisted of PBMCs or T cells enriched from blood (not recorded which). The TCR was taken from a woman between 35 and 50 years old who had been exposed to COVID-19. The chain combines TRBV27 with TRBJ2-5, with 16 positions matching TRBD2. Written as DNA, the CDR3 is TGTGCCAGCAGGGGACTAGCGGGGGGGCCGGCGACCCAGTACTTC. Translation: CASRGLAGGPATQYF.